The following is a TCR beta chain sequence with its context. This clonotype was recorded only once. Its antigen target is currently unknown. Being one base from a much bigger clone, this may be a read error. Including the terminal cysteine and phenylalanine, the CDR3 comprises 13 residues. The entry retains the CDR3 DNA only, 39 bases that are in frame from base 1. Reading the germline V gene (reference sequence) gives CDR1 DFQATT and CDR2 SNEGSKA. Cut back by 5 bases and 8 bases, the V and J ends lie 17 bases apart. The roughly 37 donors, aged about 6 to 100 years, were systemically healthy Caucasian individuals from Russia. Each donor gave approximately 9.3 milliliters of peripheral blood, collected into EDTA-treated Vacutainer tubes. Ficoll-Paque density-gradient centrifugation was used to isolate PBMCs, with at least 6 million per sample. Total RNA was extracted from PBMCs with Trizol reagent, with at least 5 micrograms obtained per sample. For every donor, flow cytometry on a PBMC aliquot measured the percentage of naive CD45RAhigh/CD27high T cells.

The data were taken from a study of blood T cells in healthy people across ages (dated by TCRdb to between 2015 and 2016). As for the study more broadly: In model experiments, roughly one uniquely barcoded TCR beta cDNA molecule per two T cells was captured by template switching. Using deep sequencing normalized with unique cDNA molecular identifiers, the study measured how TCR beta repertoire diversity changes with age. The donors were divided into four age groups: young (average 16 years), middle-aged (roughly 40), aged (about 62) and long-lived (around 87). Donors of different ages were randomly distributed across sequencing lanes to avoid experimental bias. The study analyzed two additional independent replicas of 1 million unique cDNA reads from the same blood draw for two donors, one aged 18 to 29 and one aged 80 or older.

Libraries came from 5' RACE. TCRdb lists the instrument as Illumina HiSeq 2500. A second PCR of roughly 6 to 12 cycles was performed with a sample-barcoded 5' primer and a J-beta primer mix. Each TCR beta cDNA molecule received a unique molecular identifier from a template-switch 5' adaptor carrying 12 random nucleotides. Each sample yielded at least 3 million CDR3-containing paired-end reads. The Mint cDNA synthesis kit, primed by a TRBC-specific oligonucleotide, was used to synthesize first-strand cDNA from all RNA. Following uracil-DNA glycosylase treatment, a first 18-cycle PCR with universal primers M1SS and BC2_uni_R was performed on all cDNA. The authors' pipeline ran thus. Each sample was normalized by randomly selecting 1 million high-quality reads, each carrying a distinct molecular identifier. Reads with shared molecular identifiers were discarded instead of being binned into consensus sequences. MiTCR, run with a Q25 quality threshold and the strictest error-elimination algorithm, handled CDR3 identification, clonotype clustering and error correction. A nonparametric unseen species model with Euler transformation was used to estimate lower-bound total TCR beta diversity. TCRdb reran the public reads through fastp at Q25 and MiXCR, keeping productive beta chains. Records with the same CDR3 protein are collapsed into one entry carrying the most frequent genes and DNA. In this record, the V and J calls reflect TCRdb's handling and not the investigators' own analysis. The sample table holds approximately 700,000 distinct CDR3 sequences, of which about 32% were seen once. 15% to 17% of the sample comes from the top ten.

Overall results and qualifications from the work: Total diversity estimates from one million sequenced T cells were considered lower bounds and underestimates. Because profiling used bulk unsorted PBMCs, naive and antigen-experienced compartments could not be compared conclusively. Observed TCR beta diversity correlated strongly with the percentage of naive T cells measured by flow cytometry. Compared with the aged group, more naive CD4+ T cells, fewer expanded clones and increased TCR diversity were shown by the long-lived group, suggesting age selection. As age increased, observed TCR beta diversity per million T cells dropped in a roughly linear way, and a significant reduction was already evident by age 40. Donor CMV infection status was unknown, potentially confounding age-related changes in expanded clonotypes.

The chain is assembled from TRBV20-1 and TRBJ2-3; the D gene is possibly TRBD1, with 5 bases matching. Input material: blood. The TCR comes from a woman of 80 years or more in good health. Donor details come from another sample of the same person, matched by shared clones. The nucleotide sequence is given as TGCAGTGCTCCTCCCAATGGGGCAGGTACGCAGTATTTT. This sequence encodes CSAPPNGAGTQYF.